Each of the 22 T cell receptor beta chains below was sequenced from the same sample in a study of blood T cell repertoires in COVID-19. Profiled with immunoSEQ multiplex PCR; TCRdb holds only in-frame clones, not every one. The profile shows about 200,000 clones, roughly 87% of them singletons. Sequenced: peripheral blood. These receptors were taken from a woman aged 55 to 70 with COVID-19, enrolled during active disease.

The chain employs TRBV7-6 and TRBJ2-5; TRBD1 matches at 7 bases. In germline, CDR1 is SGHVS, CDR2 FNYEAQ. This CDR3 contains 16 residues. The junction had 8 bases not matched to a gene; V was cut back by 0 bases and J by 4 bases. CDR3 residues: CASSLARASGGETQYF. The CDR3 bases are TGTGCCAGCAGCTTAGCGCGTGCATCAGGGGGAGAGACCCAGTACTTC.

The CDR3 spells CASSSQGDSTIYF. The CDR3 DNA follows: TGTGCCAGCAGCTCACAGGGAGATTCCACCATATATTTT. The chain carries TRBV5-4 and TRBJ1-3; D perhaps matches TRBD1 (6 bases). Germline values: CDR1 SGHNT, CDR2 YYREEE (reference sequence). V was pared by 3 bases and J by 9 bases, with 13 bases between. The CDR3 runs to 13 residues.

This chain uses TRBV2 with TRBJ1-4; no definite D call. Trimming shortened V by 7 bases and J by 4 bases, and 10 bases separated the two germline ends. Germline CDR1 and CDR2: SNHLY and FYNNEI. The CDR3 is made up of 13 amino acids. CDR3 amino acids: CASTQARNEKLFF. Written as DNA, the CDR3 is TGTGCCAGCACTCAGGCCCGTAATGAAAAACTGTTTTTT.

This chain uses TRBV7-3 with TRBJ2-1; D is undetermined. The CDR3 has 16 residues. Germline V CDR1 and CDR2: SGHTA, FQGTGA. Trimming cost V 1 base and J 0 bases, with 10 bases left between them. This CDR3 reads CASSLSPASSYNEQFF. CDR3 DNA sequence: TGTGCCAGCAGCTTAAGCCCCGCCAGCTCCTACAATGAGCAGTTCTTC.

V is TRBV4-1 and J is TRBJ2-2, with D unclear. Per the germline V gene, CDR1 is MGHRA and CDR2 is YSYEKL. CDR3 length equals 13 residues. V was trimmed by 4 bases and J by 7 bases, leaving 10 bases between them. The CDR3 loop is CASSPSGLGELFF. The CDR3 DNA is TGCGCCAGCAGCCCCTCCGGTCTCGGGGAGCTGTTTTTT.

V and J are TRBV20-1 and TRBJ1-4, with 11 bases lining up with TRBD1. The CDR3 has 15 residues. V gave up 3 bases and J gave up 9 bases; unmatched junction bases: 9. Germline lookup yields CDR1 DFQATT and CDR2 SNEGSKA (reference sequence). The CDR3 nucleotides read TGCAGTGCTAGTGACGCGGGGACAGGGGGGAAAAAACTGTTTTTT. It translates to CSASDAGTGGKKLFF.

The V and J genes are TRBV6-5 and TRBJ2-2; D perhaps matches TRBD1 (5 bases). From germline, CDR1 is MNHEY and CDR2 SVGAGI. V dropped 5 bases and J dropped 7 bases, with 8 bases sitting between them. The CDR3 has 12 amino acids. DNA for the CDR3: TGTGCCAGCAGTACAGGTGGCGGGGAGCTGTTTTTT. Protein product: CASSTGGGELFF.

V usage is TRBV2 and J usage is TRBJ1-1; the D is unclear. In germline, CDR1 is SNHLY, CDR2 FYNNEI. Deletions cut 5 bases from V and 1 base from J, with 8 bases between. This CDR3 spans 13 amino acids. The CDR3 is CASSLGRNTEAFF. The CDR3 DNA reads as TGTGCCAGCAGTCTCGGTAGGAACACTGAAGCTTTCTTT.

The V and J genes are TRBV3-1 (or the pseudogene TRBV3-2) and TRBJ2-7; D unresolved. There are 15 residues in the CDR3. CDR1 LGHDT and CDR2 YNNKEL come from the germline V gene (reference sequence). V lost 1 base, J lost 2 bases, and 12 bases lay in between. The CDR3 is CASSQGWQATYEQYF. The CDR3 DNA reads TGTGCCAGCAGCCAAGGTTGGCAGGCGACCTACGAGCAGTACTTC.

V usage is TRBV19 and J usage is TRBJ2-1, with TRBD2 matching over 12 bases. Germline CDR1 reads LNHDA; CDR2 reads SQIVND (reference sequence). V was pared by 5 bases and J by 9 bases, with 5 bases of the junction left unmatched. The CDR3 loop spans 14 amino acids. The CDR3 protein is CASSGLAGHGEQFF. As DNA, the CDR3 is TGTGCCAGTAGTGGACTAGCGGGACATGGTGAGCAGTTCTTC.

The chain combines TRBV18 with TRBJ1-5; no reliable D call. The CDR3 has 15 amino acids. The V gene's germline CDR1 is KGHSH and CDR2 LQKENI. Trimming cost V 3 bases and J 1 base, with 10 bases left between them. This CDR3 is CASSPLGVSNQPQHF. The CDR3 DNA follows: TGTGCCAGCTCACCCCTCGGTGTGAGCAATCAGCCCCAGCATTTT.

The chain joins TRBV5-1 to TRBJ1-1, with 10 bases matching TRBD1. The germline V gene has CDR1 SGHRS and CDR2 YFSETQ. CDR3 length: 16 amino acids. The V and J ends lost 0 bases and 5 bases, in that order; junction bases with no gene match: 7. This chain's CDR3 is CASSLGQGARGTEAFF. DNA for the CDR3: TGCGCCAGCAGCTTGGGACAGGGGGCGCGGGGGACTGAAGCTTTCTTT.

This clone has only a few counts. The chain uses TRBV11-3 and TRBJ2-1, with 8 bases aligning to TRBD2. Germline loops: CDR1 SGHNT, CDR2 YENEEA. This CDR3 region has 18 residues. The junction had 8 bases not matched to a gene; V was cut back by 0 bases and J by 1 base. CDR3 residues: CASSLDPRTSNSYNEQFF. For the CDR3, the DNA is TGTGCCAGCAGCTTAGATCCCCGGACTAGCAATTCCTACAATGAGCAGTTCTTC.

V is TRBV15 and J is TRBJ2-3; D not certain. Germline V gives CDR1 LNHNV, CDR2 YYDKDF (reference sequence). This CDR3 has 16 amino acids. V was clipped by 0 bases and J by 1 base, with 11 bases between them. CDR3: CATSRDPPGRTDTQYF. The DNA of the CDR3 is TGTGCCACCAGCAGAGATCCTCCTGGGCGCACAGATACGCAGTATTTT. The full variable domain, rest sourced from reference TRBV15 and TRBJ2-3, is DAMVIQNPRYQVTQFGKPVTLSCSQTLNHNVMYWYQQKSSQAPKLLFHYYDKDFNNEADTPDNFQSRRPNTSFCFLDIRSPGLGDTAMYLCATSRDPPGRTDTQYFGPGTRLTVL.

The chain has TRBV4-2 and TRBJ2-1, with 12 positions matching TRBD2. CDR1 is LGHNA, CDR2 YNFKEQ, per germline. There are 15 residues in the CDR3. Germline trimming cut 2 bases from V and 7 bases from J; bases unmatched to any gene: 3. This CDR3 is CASSQTSGGPNEQFF. CDR3 nucleotide sequence: TGTGCCAGCAGCCAAACTAGCGGGGGGCCGAATGAGCAGTTCTTC.

The sample holds one count of this clone. The V call is TRBV5-1, the J call TRBJ1-1; D unresolved. The CDR3 sequence is 14 residues long. Germline V gene sequence: CDR1 SGHRS, CDR2 YFSETQ. Trimming stripped 0 bases from V and 6 bases from J, with 12 bases between. The CDR3 sequence: CASSLEHSNAEAFF. The CDR3 nucleotides are TGCGCCAGCAGCTTGGAGCATAGTAACGCTGAAGCTTTCTTT.

This clone occurred once. This chain joins TRBV7-8 and TRBJ1-3; D uncertain. The CDR3 runs to 14 residues. Looked up from germline, CDR1 is SGHVS and CDR2 is FQNEAQ. V gave up 3 bases and J gave up 1 base, with 7 bases separating them. CDR3 protein: CASSLRLSGNTIYF. CDR3 nucleotides: TGTGCCAGCAGCTTGCGGCTTTCTGGAAACACCATATATTTT. The variable domain in full, completed from reference TRBV7-8 and TRBJ1-3, reads GAGVSQSPRYKVAKRGQDVALRCDPISGHVSLFWYQQALGQGPEFLTYFQNEAQLDKSGLPSDRFFAERPEGSVSTLKIQRTQQEDSAVYLCASSLRLSGNTIYFGEGSWLTVV.

V gene TRBV7-3 combines with J gene TRBJ2-1; D call uncertain. This CDR3 spans 14 amino acids. Per germline, CDR1 SGHTA and CDR2 FQGTGA. The V gene lost 1 base and the J gene lost 10 bases, with 14 bases spanning the gap. The CDR3 sequence is CASSLNPRGGEQFF. The CDR3 DNA reads as TGTGCCAGCAGCTTAAACCCCCGAGGTGGAGAGCAGTTCTTC.

The chain is built from TRBV30 and TRBJ1-4, with D tentatively TRBD1 (6 bases). This CDR3 region has 13 residues. V shed 3 bases and J shed 6 bases, with 11 bases lying between them. CDR1 and CDR2 from the germline V gene are GTSNPN and SVGIG (reference sequence). The CDR3 sequence is CAWRRGGYEKLFF. CDR3 nucleotide sequence: TGTGCCTGGAGAAGGGGGGGTTATGAAAAACTGTTTTTT.

This chain joins TRBV6-5 and TRBJ2-2; possibly TRBD2 for D (6 bases). Germline V gene data show CDR1 as MNHEY and CDR2 as SVGAGI. The CDR3 has 14 amino acids. The CDR3 sequence is CATELAAVTGELFF. CDR3 sequence (DNA): TGTGCAACCGAACTAGCAGCGGTCACCGGGGAGCTGTTTTTT.

This rearrangement joins TRBV6-5 to TRBJ2-1, with D unclear. Germline CDR1 and CDR2: MNHEY and SVGAGI. Between the trimmed V and J ends, which lost 8 bases and 0 bases, there was a span of 14 bases. The CDR3 spans 15 residues. The CDR3 nucleotides read TGTGCCAGCGGGCTCCCACCGAGCTCCTACAATGAGCAGTTCTTC. Protein sequence: CASGLPPSSYNEQFF.

This chain links TRBV5-1 with TRBJ2-5; possible D gene TRBD1, 6 bases. Germline CDR1 and CDR2: SGHRS and YFSETQ. The CDR3 spans 13 residues. The V end lost 2 bases, the J end lost 2 bases, and 7 bases lay between the germline ends. DNA for the CDR3: TGCGCCAGCAGCTTTACAGGGCAAGAGACCCAGTACTTC. Translated, it gives CASSFTGQETQYF.